This is a list of T cell receptor beta chains from one sample in a study of T cell changes during pregnancy in multiple sclerosis. The repertoire was sequenced with immunoSEQ multiplex PCR; TCRdb's copy has only in-frame clones and lacks some. The sample yields approximately 49,000 clones, 85% to 95% seen once. The source was CD4+ T cells from peripheral blood mononuclear cells, collected in the second trimester of pregnancy. The receptors here all came from a female donor in good health, enrolled as a control in a pregnancy study. Both conserved end residues are part of each CDR3. A D gene is named only where the DNA matches it firmly. Part of the rows lack a size; the others show once, few, many or a class for expanded clones.

v_gene	d_gene	j_gene	len	abundance	CDR3nt	CDR3aa
TRBV11-2	TRBD2	TRBJ2-7	15	.	TGTGCCAGCAGCTTAGTTAGCGGGAGCTCCTACGAGCAGTACTTC	CASSLVSGSSYEQYF
TRBV7-3	TRBD1	TRBJ2-2	18	few	TGTGCCAGCAGCTTAGACCCGGCCGGGACAGGGGGCACCGGGGAGCTGTTTTTT	CASSLDPAGTGGTGELFF
TRBV11-3	.	TRBJ1-1	16	.	TGTGCCAGCAGCCCCACCGTTGGGAGTTACCCCCCTGAAGCTTTCTTT	CASSPTVGSYPPEAFF
TRBV7-8	.	TRBJ1-4	16	.	TGTGCCAGCAGCTTAGCGCGGGTCAGGGAGGTGGAGAAACTGTTTTTT	CASSLARVREVEKLFF
TRBV6-5	TRBD1	TRBJ1-1	14	.	TGTGCCAGCAGAAGGACAGGGGAGAACACTGAAGCTTTCTTT	CASRRTGENTEAFF
TRBV7-8	.	TRBJ2-5	15	.	TGTGCCAGCAGCTTTCCGGGGACTTATTGGGAGACCCAGTACTTC	CASSFPGTYWETQYF
TRBV7-2	TRBD1	TRBJ1-2	15	.	TGTGCCAGCAGCTCTTGGGACAGGGGTAACTATGGCTACACCTTC	CASSSWDRGNYGYTF
TRBV6-5	.	TRBJ2-5	16	.	TGTGCCAGCAGTTTGGGGCAGGGGATCCCTCAAGAGACCCAGTACTTC	CASSLGQGIPQETQYF
TRBV2	TRBD1	TRBJ2-1	15	once	TGTGCCAGCAAGCCAGGGACAGGGTCTTACAATGAGCAGTTCTTC	CASKPGTGSYNEQFF
TRBV13	.	TRBJ1-4	14	once	TGTGCCAGCAGCTTTGGGGGCGCGGTGGAAAAACTGTTTTTT	CASSFGGAVEKLFF
TRBV29-1	TRBD1	TRBJ1-2	14	.	TGCAGCGCTACCGGGACAGCAAACTACTATGGCTACACCTTC	CSATGTANYYGYTF
TRBV28	.	TRBJ2-5	12	once	TGTGCCAGCAGGAGCAGGGCCGAGACCCAGTACTTC	CASRSRAETQYF
TRBV11-2	.	TRBJ1-1	14	.	TGTGCCAGCAGCCCACAGCTAATGAACACTGAAGCTTTCTTT	CASSPQLMNTEAFF
TRBV13	TRBD2	TRBJ2-7	17	once	TGTGCCAGCAGCCCCCCGGGGGCTAGCGGGAGAACCTACGAGCAGTACTTC	CASSPPGASGRTYEQYF
TRBV9	.	TRBJ2-2	13	.	TGTGCCAGCAGCGTAGGACTTACCGGGGAGCTGTTTTTT	CASSVGLTGELFF
TRBV21-1	.	TRBJ2-2	17	.	TGTGCCAGCAGGAAACGAGGCCCGTGGCGGATGTCCGGGGAGCTGTTTTTT	CASRKRGPWRMSGELFF
TRBV18	TRBD2	TRBJ2-5	15	.	TGTGCCAGCTCACCCGGGACTAGCCCCATAGAGACCCAGTACTTC	CASSPGTSPIETQYF
TRBV18	.	TRBJ1-5	15	once	TGTGCCAGCTCACCATTGGGCGATAGCAATCAGCCCCAGCATTTT	CASSPLGDSNQPQHF
TRBV5-1	TRBD2	TRBJ2-1	15	.	TGCGCCAGCAGCTTGTTGCTAGCGGGAGTGGATGAGCAGTTCTTC	CASSLLLAGVDEQFF
TRBV7-2	TRBD2	TRBJ2-5	18	.	TGTGCCAGCAGCCCTGGGGCTAGCGGGAGGGCCAGGGGAGAGACCCAGTACTTC	CASSPGASGRARGETQYF
TRBV7-2	.	TRBJ1-5	15	.	TGTGCCAGCAGCTTCCGGCAGACACTCAATCAGCCCCAGCATTTT	CASSFRQTLNQPQHF